In its sample, the clone carrying this T cell receptor beta chain is medium-sized. TCRdb re-derived calls from the 5' RACE reads in MiXCR, one entry per CDR3 protein. Here the sample spans approximately 12,000 distinct CDR3 sequences, roughly a tenth being singletons. Indicated time point: blood at routine non-recurrence follow-up after resection. Tumor, nontumor lung or frozen PBMC supplied whole RNA that was sequenced unsorted. The data derive from a study of spatial heterogeneity in lung cancer. About the study: Detected sequences consistently included more beta-chain ones than alpha-chain ones.

This material consisted of PBMCs, taken at follow-up. This clonotype was sampled from a female donor with early-stage non-small cell lung cancer.

The CDR3 DNA follows: TGCGCCAGCAGCCAACAAGAGACCCAGTACTTC. Protein sequence: CASSQQETQYF. The chain carries TRBV4-1 and TRBJ2-5; D remains ambiguous. The germline CDR1 and CDR2 sequences are MGHRA and YSYEKL. Trimming left V 2 bases short and J 2 bases short, with 0 bases between. This CDR3 is built from 11 residues.